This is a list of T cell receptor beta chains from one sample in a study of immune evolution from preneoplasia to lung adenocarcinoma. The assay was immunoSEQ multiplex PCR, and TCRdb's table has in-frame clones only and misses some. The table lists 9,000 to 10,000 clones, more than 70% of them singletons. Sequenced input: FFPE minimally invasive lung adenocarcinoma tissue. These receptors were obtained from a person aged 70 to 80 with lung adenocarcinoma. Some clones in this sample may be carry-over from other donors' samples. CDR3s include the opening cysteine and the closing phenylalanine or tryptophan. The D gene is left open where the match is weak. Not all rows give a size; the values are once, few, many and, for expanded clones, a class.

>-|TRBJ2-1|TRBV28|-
TGTGCCAGCAATCAGGGCAATGAGCAGTTCTTC
CASNQGNEQFF
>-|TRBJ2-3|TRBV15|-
TGTGCCACCAGCAGAGATCTTCAGCGGCCTAGCACAGATACGCAGTATTTT
CATSRDLQRPSTDTQYF
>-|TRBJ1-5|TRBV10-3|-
TGTGCCATCAAGAAAAGGGAGCCCCAGCATTTT
CAIKKREPQHF
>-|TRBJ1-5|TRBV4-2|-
TGTGCCAGCAGCCAAGATCCCCAAGGGAGCAATCAGCCCCAGCATTTT
CASSQDPQGSNQPQHF
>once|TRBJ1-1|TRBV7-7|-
TGTGCTAGCAGCTTAGCAGAGAACACTGAAGCTTTCTTT
CASSLAENTEAFF
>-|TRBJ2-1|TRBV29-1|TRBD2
TGCAGCGTTCCAGCGGGGGGTCCTTACAATGAGCAGTTCTTC
CSVPAGGPYNEQFF
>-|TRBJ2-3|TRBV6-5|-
TGTGCCAGCAGGAGGAGATCTCACACAGATACGCAGTATTTT
CASRRRSHTDTQYF
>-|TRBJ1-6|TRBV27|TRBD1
TGTGCCAGTCGGGACAGCCCCTATAATTCACCCCTCCACTTT
CASRDSPYNSPLHF
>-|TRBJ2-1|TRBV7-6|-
TGTGCCAGCAGCCAAGGGGTTGCGGGGTCGTACAATGAGCAGTTCTTC
CASSQGVAGSYNEQFF
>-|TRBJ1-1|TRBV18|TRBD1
TGTGCCAGCTCACCACAGGGGGCGCAAACTGAAGCTTTCTTT
CASSPQGAQTEAFF
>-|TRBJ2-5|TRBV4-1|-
TGCGCCAGCAGCCAAGCCCTCCGGGCCAGGGAAGAGACCCAGTACTTC
CASSQALRAREETQYF
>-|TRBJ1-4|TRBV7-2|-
TGTGCCAGCACCCCATCCTCGACAACTAATGAAAAACTGTTTTTT
CASTPSSTTNEKLFF
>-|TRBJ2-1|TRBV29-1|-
TGCAGCGTTGACCGACAGAGCCGCTACAATGAGCAGTTCTTC
CSVDRQSRYNEQFF
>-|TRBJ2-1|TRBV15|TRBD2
TGTGCCACCAGCAGGACTAGCGGGGACAATGAGCAGTTCTTC
CATSRTSGDNEQFF
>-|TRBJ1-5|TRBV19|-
TGTGCCAGTAGTCGGGGGGCAATTGGCAATCAGCCCCAGCATTTT
CASSRGAIGNQPQHF
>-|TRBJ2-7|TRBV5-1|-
TGCGCCAGCAGCTCCAGAGGGTCGGCCTACGAGCAGTACTTC
CASSSRGSAYEQYF
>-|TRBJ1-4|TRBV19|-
TGTGCCAGTATGCCGACAGCCCAAGCAACTAATGAAAAACTGTTTTTT
CASMPTAQATNEKLFF
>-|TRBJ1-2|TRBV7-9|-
TGTGCCAGCAGCTACGAGGGCTATGGCTACACCTTC
CASSYEGYGYTF